This T cell receptor beta chain was observed in a study of CD8+ T cells in alopecia areata. For the study at large: For treated patients, severity scores reflected the percentage of scalp area affected. The study, taken as a whole, reports: For patients receiving tofacitinib, scalp clonality and expanded CD8+ clones among the top 100 significantly decreased.

The CDR3 is made up of 13 amino acids. CDR1 is MNHNS and CDR2 is SASEGT in the germline V gene. In each case, RNA was isolated and then reverse transcribed into cDNA as the sequencing template. The assay was immunoSEQ multiplex PCR, and TCRdb's table has in-frame clones only and misses some. This table holds about 280,000 clones, 55% to 70% found once. As for treatment: oral pan-JAK inhibitor, 5-10 mg twice daily. A word on this clone: Antigen specificity is unknown. Germline is not matched at one junction end, which may reflect a read error.

The source is a human donor with alopecia areata. This sequence joins TRBV6-1 and TRBJ2-7, with D possibly matching TRBD2 (6 bases). The specimen comprised CD4+ T cells sorted from blood, sampled at week 24, from a patient treated with tofacitinib. The CDR3 region is CASNEVEGREQYF. The CDR3 region has the DNA TGTGCCAGCAATGAAGTGGAGGGGCGCGAGCAGTACTTC.